Sequencing of this TCR beta chain was carried out in a study of identical twins. CDR1 SGHRS and CDR2 YFSETQ come from the germline V gene. This CDR3 region has 15 residues. V dropped 4 bases and J dropped 1 base, with 13 bases sitting between them. This clonotype was observed at least ten times. Its target is not known. The authors used template switching to add a universal primer site and gave cDNA unique molecular identifiers. MiXCR was run by TCRdb on the 5' RACE reads, yielding one entry per CDR3 protein. The repertoire holds around 680,000 distinct CDR3 sequences, with 8.6% as singletons. Whole-study results and caveats: Cross-sectional statistical analysis, not tracking of the same donors, underpinned the conclusions. In cord blood, abundant beta clonotypes had fewer insertions; memory showed no trend.

The data also belong to a second study, concerning yellow fever vaccine responses in identical twins. Turning to that study: In identical twins, vaccine T cell responses appeared partly shared and partly individual.

The sample consisted of PBMCs. The chain recombines TRBV5-1 with TRBJ2-3; a weak D match, TRBD1 (6 bases). This clonotype was sampled from a woman aged 18-35 years in good health. CDR3 sequence: CASSNDRLGTDTQYF. The CDR3 DNA sequence: TGCGCCAGCAGCAACGACAGGCTTGGCACAGATACGCAGTATTTT.